Listed here are 23 T cell receptor beta chains from one sample, sequenced in a study of blood T cell repertoires in COVID-19. Here immunoSEQ multiplex PCR was the method, and the copy in TCRdb shows in-frame clones only, minus some. The sample has a few hundred thousand clones; about four fifths are singletons. The specimen was peripheral blood. These receptors were collected from a young woman with acute or convalescent COVID-19.

The chain recombines TRBV5-1 with TRBJ1-1; D remains ambiguous. Germline V gene data show CDR1 as SGHRS and CDR2 as YFSETQ. Trimming shortened V by 4 bases and J by 0 bases, and 13 bases separated the two germline ends. The CDR3 totals 15 residues. CDR3 sequence reads: CASSPGRNLNTEAFF. Written as DNA, the CDR3 is TGCGCCAGCAGCCCGGGTCGGAACCTGAACACTGAAGCTTTCTTT. The entire variable domain, with the rest obtained from reference TRBV5-1 and TRBJ1-1, is as follows: KAGVTQTPRYLIKTRGQQVTLSCSPISGHRSVSWYQQTPGQGLQFLFEYFSETQRNKGNFPGRFSGRQFSNSRSEMNVSTLELGDSALYLCASSPGRNLNTEAFFGQGTRLTVV.

The chain has TRBV7-9 and TRBJ1-1; possible D gene TRBD1, 6 bases. V gave up 5 bases and J gave up 4 bases, with 14 bases separating them. CDR1 and CDR2 from the germline V gene are SEHNR and FQNEAQ (reference sequence). This CDR3 region has 14 residues. The CDR3 DNA reads as TGTGCCAGCAGCGACATAACAGGGCTCACTGAAGCTTTCTTT. It is translated as CASSDITGLTEAFF.

The chain combines TRBV7-2 with TRBJ1-2; D perhaps matches TRBD1 (5 bases). The germline V gene has CDR1 SGHTA and CDR2 FQGNSA. The CDR3 extends over 14 amino acids. V dropped 2 bases and J dropped 4 bases, with 11 bases sitting between them. CDR3 nucleotides: TGTGCCAGCAGCTTACAAGACAGCCTCTATGGCTACACCTTC. This sequence encodes CASSLQDSLYGYTF.

The chain couples TRBV28 to TRBJ2-5; no clear D gene. The germline V and J ends were trimmed by 7 bases and 2 bases, with 14 bases remaining between them. The CDR3 runs 14 residues. From germline, CDR1 is MDHEN and CDR2 SYDVKM. For the CDR3, the DNA is TGTGCCAGCACCCCTTCCGCTACGCAAGAGACCCAGTACTTC. It specifies CASTPSATQETQYF. The variable domain in full, completed from reference TRBV28 and TRBJ2-5, reads DVKVTQSSRYLVKRTGEKVFLECVQDMDHENMFWYRQDPGLGLRLIYFSYDVKMKEKGDIPEGYSVSREKKERFSLILESASTNQTSMYLCASTPSATQETQYFGPGTRLLVL.

This clone was observed a single time. The chain uses TRBV5-4 and TRBJ2-3, with 11 bases that match TRBD2. With V trimmed by 1 base and J by 0 bases, 1 base remained unmatched. CDR1 SGHNT and CDR2 YYREEE come from the germline V gene (reference sequence). The CDR3 sequence is 16 residues long. The CDR3 region is CASSLRLAGSTDTQYF. The CDR3 region has the DNA TGTGCCAGCAGCTTGAGACTAGCGGGAAGCACAGATACGCAGTATTTT.

V gene TRBV13 combines with J gene TRBJ2-3; D gene uncertain. The length of the CDR3 is 12 residues. The germline CDR1 and CDR2 sequences are PRHDT and FYEKMQ (reference sequence). V was shortened by 6 bases and J by 2 bases, with 6 bases between the two germline ends. CDR3 amino acids: CASSRSTDTQYF. The CDR3 DNA reads TGTGCCAGCAGTCGGTCCACAGATACGCAGTATTTT.

This clone was picked up one time. The J gene is TRBJ2-2, the V gene TRBV7-6; 8 nucleotides line up with TRBD2. The germline V gene has CDR1 SGHVS and CDR2 FNYEAQ. J gave up 5 bases and V 4 bases, and 9 bases lay outside the gene matches. The length of the CDR3 is 16 residues. CDR3 sequence (DNA): TGTGCCAGCAGCTCGTCTACGGGACTAGTAACCGGGGAGCTGTTTTTT. Translating it yields CASSSSTGLVTGELFF.

The chain links TRBV5-5 to TRBJ2-7; TRBD1 matches 11 bases. The V and J ends lost 4 bases and 9 bases, in that order; junction bases with no gene match: 15. Germline lookup yields CDR1 SGHKS and CDR2 YYEKEE (reference sequence). The CDR3 has 16 residues. The DNA for the CDR3 is TGTGCCAGCAGCCCGATACCCGGGACAGGGGGGTTTGGGCAGTACTTC. Translation gives CASSPIPGTGGFGQYF. Together with reference TRBV5-5 and TRBJ2-7, the CDR3 gives the full variable domain: DAGVTQSPTHLIKTRGQQVTLRCSPISGHKSVSWYQQVLGQGPQFIFQYYEKEERGRGNFPDRFSARQFPNYSSELNVNALLLGDSALYLCASSPIPGTGGFGQYFGPGTRLTVT.

This clone was observed a handful of times. The rearrangement joins TRBV18 to TRBJ2-7, with a weak D call TRBD2 (6 bases). CDR1 and CDR2 (germline): KGHSH, LQKENI. V was cut by 0 bases and J by 5 bases, with 11 bases left in between. The CDR3 length is 14 residues. CDR3 loop: CASSPPWGDDEQYF. Here the CDR3 DNA reads TGTGCCAGCTCACCACCGTGGGGGGACGACGAGCAGTACTTC.

The chain links TRBV14 to TRBJ2-2; maybe TRBD2 (6 bases). Germline V CDR1 and CDR2: SGHDN, FVKESK. This CDR3 is built from 17 residues. With 0 bases removed from V and 7 bases from J, the gap between germline ends came to 18 bases. The chain's CDR3 is CASSQDRARESIGELFF. Written as DNA, the CDR3 is TGTGCCAGCAGCCAAGATCGGGCTCGGGAGAGCATCGGGGAGCTGTTTTTT.

This clone has a single count. The chain carries TRBV7-3 and TRBJ2-5; TRBD1 aligns across 7 bases. J was trimmed by 2 bases and V by 2 bases; bases with no gene match: 5. Looked up from germline, CDR1 is SGHTA and CDR2 is FQGTGA. The CDR3 contains 15 residues. This chain's CDR3 is CASSLLGTAQETQYF. For the CDR3, the DNA is TGTGCCAGCAGCTTATTGGGGACAGCGCAAGAGACCCAGTACTTC. The complete variable domain, with remaining parts taken from reference TRBV7-3 and TRBJ2-5, reads GAGVSQTPSNKVTEKGKYVELRCDPISGHTALYWYRQSLGQGPEFLIYFQGTGAADDSGLPNDRFFAVRPEGSVSTLKIQRTERGDSAVYLCASSLLGTAQETQYFGPGTRLLVL.

The rearrangement uses TRBV10-3 and TRBJ2-7; TRBD1 might be the D (6 bases). Trimming pared 4 bases from V and 0 bases from J, leaving 13 bases between. Looked up from germline, CDR1 is ENHRY and CDR2 is SYGVKD. The CDR3 length is 15 residues. CDR3 coding DNA: TGTGCCATCAGTGGGGCCGGGACAAACTCCTACGAGCAGTACTTC. It specifies CAISGAGTNSYEQYF.

This clone has a handful of counts. The rearrangement joins TRBV5-1 to TRBJ2-3; the D is unclear. Deletions cut 4 bases from V and 6 bases from J, with 12 bases between. CDR1 is SGHRS, CDR2 YFSETQ, per germline. This CDR3 comprises 13 residues. The CDR3: CASSLVAFDTQYF. In DNA form, the CDR3 reads TGCGCCAGCAGCCTGGTAGCTTTCGATACGCAGTATTTT.

This clone has more than one count but fewer than ten. The chain carries TRBV28 and TRBJ2-1, with a tentative D call TRBD2 (7 bases). The CDR3 spans 16 residues. Trimming shortened V by 2 bases and J by 4 bases, and 15 bases separated the two germline ends. Germline assignment: CDR1 MDHEN and CDR2 SYDVKM. CDR3 sequence: CASSLGLGGVYNEQFF. For the CDR3, the DNA is TGTGCCAGCAGTTTAGGGTTAGGGGGGGTTTACAATGAGCAGTTCTTC.

The V and J genes are TRBV2 and TRBJ2-5, with D maybe TRBD1 (6 bases). CDR1 is SNHLY, CDR2 FYNNEI, per germline. The CDR3 is made up of 13 amino acids. The V end lost 10 bases, the J end lost 5 bases, and 17 bases lay between the germline ends. The DNA for the CDR3 is TGTGCCATCCTACAGGGATTTGGGGAGACCCAGTACTTC. This encodes CAILQGFGETQYF.

DNA of the CDR3: TGTGCCAGCGTTCTCTCATTCCCGACAGGCAGGGATACCTCCTACGAGCAGTACTTC. This sequence encodes CASVLSFPTGRDTSYEQYF. The chain employs TRBV9 and TRBJ2-7; D is possibly TRBD1 (6 bases). This CDR3 is 19 amino acids long. Germline values: CDR1 SGDLS, CDR2 YYNGEE. Trimming cost V 7 bases and J 0 bases, with 29 bases left between them.

The V and J genes are TRBV13 and TRBJ2-7, with D perhaps TRBD1 (6 bases). The germline V and J ends were trimmed by 7 bases and 5 bases, with 24 bases remaining between them. This CDR3 has 16 residues. Germline V gene data show CDR1 as PRHDT and CDR2 as FYEKMQ (reference sequence). The CDR3 reads CASTPTSGRGTHEQYF. DNA for the CDR3: TGTGCCAGCACCCCCACCAGTGGCAGGGGTACCCACGAGCAGTACTTC.

V gene TRBV7-9 combines with J gene TRBJ1-3; perhaps TRBD1 as D (5 bases). This CDR3 has 16 amino acids. Germline values: CDR1 SEHNR, CDR2 FQNEAQ (reference sequence). The V and J ends lost 7 bases and 2 bases respectively, with 18 bases between them. CDR3 protein: CASILPPPRAGNTIYF. The CDR3 region has the DNA TGTGCCAGCATCCTCCCCCCGCCCAGGGCTGGAAACACCATATATTTT. Drawing the rest from reference TRBV7-9 and TRBJ1-3, the complete variable domain is DTGVSQNPRHKITKRGQNVTFRCDPISEHNRLYWYRQTLGQGPEFLTYFQNEAQLEKSRLLSDRFSAERPKGSFSTLEIQRTEQGDSAMYLCASILPPPRAGNTIYFGEGSWLTVV.

This clone has more than one count but fewer than ten. The chain has TRBV7-9 and TRBJ1-2, with TRBD1 identical over 9 bases. With 5 bases clipped from V and 4 bases from J, the junction kept 14 bases outside the gene matches. Per the germline V gene, CDR1 is SEHNR and CDR2 is FQNEAQ (reference sequence). The CDR3 is 17 residues long. CDR3 in amino acids: CASSVWTGVSGGYGYTF. Written as DNA, the CDR3 is TGTGCCAGCAGCGTATGGACAGGGGTATCGGGGGGCTATGGCTACACCTTC.

Written as DNA, the CDR3 is TGTGCCAGTAGACCCACGGGACTAGCGGGGGAGAATACGCAGTATTTT. It encodes CASRPTGLAGENTQYF. V and J are TRBV19 and TRBJ2-3; 14 nucleotides agree with TRBD2. This CDR3 is built from 16 residues. CDR1 is LNHDA, CDR2 SQIVND, per germline (reference sequence). V gave up 6 bases and J gave up 7 bases; unmatched junction bases: 9.

The rearrangement links TRBV5-4 to TRBJ2-1; D possibly corresponds to TRBD2 (5 bases). Germline V CDR1 and CDR2: SGHNT, YYREEE (reference sequence). V lost 0 bases, J lost 8 bases, and 9 bases lay in between. The CDR3 sequence is 13 residues long. The CDR3, as DNA: TGTGCCAGCAGCTTGGCGGAGGTCCATGAGCAGTTCTTC. This sequence encodes CASSLAEVHEQFF.

The V gene is TRBV14, the J gene TRBJ2-7; no reliable D call. Germline values: CDR1 SGHDN, CDR2 FVKESK. The length of the CDR3 is 11 residues. Trimming removed 6 bases from V and 9 bases from J, with 12 bases in between. The DNA for the CDR3 is TGTGCCAGCAGTCTACTCTCGGGGCAGTACTTC. Its protein is CASSLLSGQYF.

The chain is built from TRBV12-5 and TRBJ2-6; D call uncertain. Trimming stripped 1 base from V and 0 bases from J, with 7 bases between. CDR1 LGHNT and CDR2 FRNRAP come from the germline V gene. CDR3 length: 16 amino acids. CDR3 residues: CASGLDRISGANVLTF. The CDR3 DNA sequence: TGTGCTAGTGGTTTGGATCGTATCTCTGGGGCCAACGTCCTGACTTTC.